The 9 T cell receptor beta chains given below trace back to one sample, sequenced in a study of blood T cell repertoires in COVID-19. Profiling relied on immunoSEQ multiplex PCR, and the TCRdb table lists in-frame clones only, not all of them. The profile shows 200,000 or so clones, around four fifths of them singletons. The source material was peripheral blood. These receptors were taken from a human donor with acute or convalescent COVID-19. The donor label of this sample is uncertain.

The rearrangement uses TRBV9 and TRBJ2-1; 13 bases match TRBD2. The J segment lost 2 bases and the V segment lost 3 bases, leaving 5 bases of the junction unmatched. This CDR3 contains 17 residues. Germline assignment: CDR1 SGDLS and CDR2 YYNGEE. The CDR3 is CASSGRTSGSTYNEQFF. Written as DNA, the CDR3 is TGTGCCAGCAGCGGTCGGACTAGCGGGAGCACCTACAATGAGCAGTTCTTC. Looking up the rest from reference TRBV9 and TRBJ2-1 gives the full variable domain: DSGVTQTPKHLITATGQRVTLRCSPRSGDLSVYWYQQSLDQGLQFLIQYYNGEERAKGNILERFSAQQFPDLHSELNLSSLELGDSALYFCASSGRTSGSTYNEQFFGPGTRLTVL.

The gene calls are TRBV11-2 and TRBJ2-7; 7 bases are shared with TRBD2. Per germline, CDR1 SGHAT and CDR2 FQNNGV. The CDR3 sequence is 13 residues long. V gave up 5 bases and J gave up 3 bases; unmatched junction bases: 4. CDR3 protein: CASSGGDYYEQYF. CDR3 in DNA: TGTGCCAGCAGCGGAGGGGACTACTACGAGCAGTACTTC.

This chain links TRBV3-1 (or the pseudogene TRBV3-2) with TRBJ1-1, with 12 bases lining up with TRBD1. This CDR3 region has 16 residues. Germline V gene data show CDR1 as LGHDT and CDR2 as YNNKEL (reference sequence). V gave up 3 bases and J gave up 3 bases; unmatched junction bases: 5. As DNA, the CDR3 is TGTGCCAGCAGCCACCGGGACAGGGGGCCTGACACTGAAGCTTTCTTT. This gives the protein CASSHRDRGPDTEAFF.

This chain connects TRBV11-2 to TRBJ2-5; 8 positions match TRBD2. V gave up 3 bases and J gave up 4 bases; unmatched junction bases: 10. Germline lookup yields CDR1 SGHAT and CDR2 FQNNGV. The CDR3 is 16 amino acids. The CDR3 DNA reads TGTGCCAGCAGCTTTCTTAGCGGGGCGGGGGGAGAGACCCAGTACTTC. Translated: CASSFLSGAGGETQYF.

The chain is built from TRBV11-2 and TRBJ2-5; 10 nucleotides line up with TRBD1. Trimming took 3 bases from V and 5 from J; bases not matched to a gene: 6. The germline V gene has CDR1 SGHAT and CDR2 FQNNGV. The CDR3 totals 15 residues. In DNA form, the CDR3 reads TGTGCCAGCAGCTTTTCGACAGGGGGCAGGGAGACCCAGTACTTC. Amino acid sequence: CASSFSTGGRETQYF.

The CDR3 loop reads CAWSMRTGTGNTIYF. CDR3 bases: TGTGCCTGGAGTATGCGGACAGGGACTGGAAACACCATATATTTT. The chain carries TRBV30 and TRBJ1-3; 8 bases are shared with TRBD1. V lost 2 bases to trimming and J lost 2 bases; unmatched junction nucleotides: 5. The length of the CDR3 is 15 residues. Germline V lookup: CDR1 GTSNPN, CDR2 SVGIG (reference sequence).

The chain employs TRBV5-4 and TRBJ1-1; 11 nucleotides agree with TRBD1. CDR1 is SGHNT and CDR2 is YYREEE in the germline V gene (reference sequence). The CDR3 sequence is 15 residues long. V lost 3 bases to trimming and J lost 4 bases; unmatched junction nucleotides: 5. The CDR3 reads CASSSYGTGGTEAFF. The DNA for the CDR3 is TGTGCCAGCAGCTCATACGGGACAGGGGGCACTGAAGCTTTCTTT.

The J gene is TRBJ1-2, the V gene TRBV30; 7 bases fit TRBD1. The CDR3 runs 14 residues. CDR1 is GTSNPN, CDR2 SVGIG, per germline (reference sequence). The V gene end was trimmed by 0 bases and the J gene end by 8 bases; junction bases not matched to a gene: 9. In DNA, the CDR3 is TGTGCCTGGAGTGTAAAAGGGGGCGCAGGGGGCTACACCTTC. Translation gives CAWSVKGGAGGYTF.

This clone was picked up one time. The chain carries TRBV7-2 and TRBJ1-3; unclear D gene. The CDR3 has 16 residues. Germline V gene sequence: CDR1 SGHTA, CDR2 FQGNSA. V lost 2 bases and J lost 0, with 11 bases in between. CDR3 protein: CASSLNSRVSGNTIYF. The CDR3 DNA reads as TGTGCCAGCAGCTTAAACTCCCGGGTCTCTGGAAACACCATATATTTT.